The T cell receptor (beta chain) under discussion was sequenced for a study of shared clonotypes between healthy human individuals. The CDR3 has 15 residues. From germline, CDR1 is SGDLS and CDR2 YYNGEE. V dropped 0 bases and J dropped 2; count of bases not matched to a gene: 5. Sequencing was performed with immunoSEQ multiplex PCR; in TCRdb, only in-frame clones are kept and a portion is missing. The sample holds 1.5 million to 2.5 million clones; about 94% are singletons and the top ten take 1% to 1.5%. The naive CD8 subset, CD45RO-negative cells positively selected for CCR7, excluded terminally differentiated effector memory CD45RA+ cells.

The genes are TRBV9 and TRBJ2-7, with 7 bases that match TRBD1. The specimen was naive CD8+ T cells sorted from blood. The receptor was isolated from a young man in good health. This CDR3 reads CASSVGGQVTYEQYF. CDR3 sequence (DNA): TGTGCCAGCAGCGTAGGCGGACAGGTGACCTACGAGCAGTACTTC.